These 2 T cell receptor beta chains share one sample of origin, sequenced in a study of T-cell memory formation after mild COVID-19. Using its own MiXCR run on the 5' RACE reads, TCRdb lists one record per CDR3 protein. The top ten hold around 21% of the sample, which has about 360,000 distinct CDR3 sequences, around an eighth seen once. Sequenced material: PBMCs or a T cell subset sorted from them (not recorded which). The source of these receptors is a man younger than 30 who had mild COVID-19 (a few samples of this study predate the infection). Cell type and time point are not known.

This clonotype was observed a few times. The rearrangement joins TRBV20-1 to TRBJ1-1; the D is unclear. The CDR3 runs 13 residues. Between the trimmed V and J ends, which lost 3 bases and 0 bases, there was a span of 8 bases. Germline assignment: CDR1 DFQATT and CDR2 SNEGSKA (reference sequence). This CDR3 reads CSASLIMNTEAFF. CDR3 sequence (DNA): TGCAGTGCTAGTTTAATCATGAACACTGAAGCTTTCTTT.

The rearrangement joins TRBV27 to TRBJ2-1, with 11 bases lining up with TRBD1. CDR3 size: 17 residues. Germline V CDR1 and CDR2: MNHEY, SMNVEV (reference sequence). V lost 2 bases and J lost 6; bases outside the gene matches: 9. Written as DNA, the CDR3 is TGTGCCAGCAGTTTAATACAGGGGACAGGGGGGAGCAATGAGCAGTTCTTC. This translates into CASSLIQGTGGSNEQFF.